Listed here is a single TCR beta chain. V lost 3 bases, J lost 5 bases, and 14 bases stayed unmatched. This CDR3 region has 18 residues. Germline CDR1 reads SGHRS; CDR2 reads YFSETQ. This sample is part of a study of blood T cell repertoires in COVID-19. The wider study: The United States, Italy and Spain were the sources of the acute and convalescent COVID-19 samples. The analysed material was cDNA or gDNA that came from T cells, B-cell-depleted T cells, or PBMCs.

Under the authors' procedure: Reference gene primer amplification gave nucleated cell count estimates. Using immunoSEQ multiplex PCR, the repertoire was profiled, and TCRdb retains in-frame clones only, with some absent. That table gives V, J and clone size, and the DNA gave D and trimming. Among approximately 25,000 clones listed, 80% to 85% were seen once. The V and J genes are TRBV5-1 and TRBJ1-3; 10 nucleotides line up with TRBD1. The source of this sequence is a human donor in a cohort sampled during active COVID-19. Sequencing was done on a sample of peripheral blood. The CDR3: CASSSPATTGGERNTIYF. The CDR3 DNA sequence: TGCGCCAGCAGCTCTCCAGCGACGACAGGGGGCGAAAGAAACACCATATATTTT.